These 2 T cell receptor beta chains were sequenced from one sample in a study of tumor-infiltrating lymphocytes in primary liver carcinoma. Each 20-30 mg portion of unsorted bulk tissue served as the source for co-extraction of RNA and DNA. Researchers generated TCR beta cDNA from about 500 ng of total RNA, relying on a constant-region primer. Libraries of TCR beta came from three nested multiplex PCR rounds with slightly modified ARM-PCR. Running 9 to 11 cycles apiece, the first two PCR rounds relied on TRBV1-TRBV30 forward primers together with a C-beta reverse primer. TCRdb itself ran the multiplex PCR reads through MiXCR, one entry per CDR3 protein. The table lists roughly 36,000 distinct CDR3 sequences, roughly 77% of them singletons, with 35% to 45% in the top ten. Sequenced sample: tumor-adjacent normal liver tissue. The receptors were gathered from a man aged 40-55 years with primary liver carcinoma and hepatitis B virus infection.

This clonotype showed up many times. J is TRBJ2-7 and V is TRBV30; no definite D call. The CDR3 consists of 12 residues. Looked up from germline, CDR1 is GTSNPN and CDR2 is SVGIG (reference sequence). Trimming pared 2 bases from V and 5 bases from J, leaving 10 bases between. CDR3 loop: CAWSTPLNEQYF. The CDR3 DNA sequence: TGTGCCTGGAGTACCCCCCTCAACGAGCAGTACTTC. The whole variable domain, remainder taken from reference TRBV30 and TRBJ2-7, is SQTIHQWPATLVQPVGSPLSLECTVEGTSNPNLYWYRQAAGRGLQLLFYSVGIGQISSEVPQNLSASRPQDRQFILSSKKLLLSDSGFYLCAWSTPLNEQYFGPGTRLTVT.

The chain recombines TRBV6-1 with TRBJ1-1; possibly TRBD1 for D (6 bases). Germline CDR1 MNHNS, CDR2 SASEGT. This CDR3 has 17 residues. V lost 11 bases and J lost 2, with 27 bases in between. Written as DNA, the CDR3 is TGTGCCTGTAGTGAAGGTGAAGGGCGGGGGGCTAACACTGAAGCTTTCTTT. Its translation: CACSEGEGRGANTEAFF.